The TCR beta chain under discussion was sequenced for a study of T cell responses to AZD1222 COVID-19 vaccine. Study-level information: It was second doses at about 4 or about 12 weeks that were pooled. General observations from the study: Elevations in Spike-specific TCR breadth and depth followed administration of two AZD1222 doses. CD4 TCRs associated with vaccination spanned spike, dominating at 160-218 and 743-854.

The CDR3 loop spans 15 amino acids. V lost 6 bases, J lost 5 bases, and 8 bases stayed unmatched. In germline, CDR1 is MNHNY, CDR2 SVGAGI (reference sequence). About this clone itself: Antigen: not known.

Here immunoSEQ multiplex PCR was the method, and the copy in TCRdb shows in-frame clones only, minus some. Of about 76,000 clones in the sample, more than 70% are singletons; the top ten hold roughly 11%. The chain has TRBV6-6 and TRBJ2-7; 12 bases agree with TRBD2. This sequence originates from an adult in good health. The material sequenced was peripheral blood, taken on day 0 of AZD1222 vaccination. The CDR3: CASSRTSGRRHEQYF. In DNA, the CDR3 is TGTGCCAGCAGCCGAACTAGCGGGAGGCGACACGAGCAGTACTTC.